This entry is about one T cell receptor (beta chain). The target antigen is unknown. Treatment in this sample: 19 received Ad26.COV2.S at low or high dose, single or two shots; about 5 received placebo; per-sample allocation not given. Sampling was done on day 63 after the first vaccine or placebo injection. Generated by immunoSEQ multiplex PCR, the TCRdb table keeps only in-frame clones and is missing some. The data hold some 390,000 clones, with approximately 89% observed a single time. This sample was taken from a study of Ad26.COV2.S vaccination and SARS-CoV-2 variants. Germline CDR1 reads MGHRA; CDR2 reads YSYEKL. V lost 2 bases and J lost 2, with 16 bases in between. The CDR3 runs to 17 residues. Study results and limitations: TCR breadth and depth analyses may have underestimated total T cell responses.

The TCR sequence derives from a person aged 18-65 years who received the Ad26.COV2.S COVID-19 vaccine or a placebo. The sample was peripheral blood, taken in a trial of Ad26.COV2.S vaccine versus placebo. The chain couples TRBV4-1 to TRBJ2-1; weak D call: TRBD2 (5 bases). The CDR3 is CASSQFLRDYPYNEQFF. In DNA, the CDR3 is TGCGCCAGCAGCCAATTCCTACGGGATTACCCCTACAATGAGCAGTTCTTC.